Detailed here is one TCR beta chain. The source of the sample is a study of blood T cell repertoires in COVID-19. Study summary: Donors in the United States, Italy and Spain gave samples during acute or convalescent COVID-19. PBMCs, B-cell-depleted T cells, or T cells were the source of the cDNA or gDNA that made up the material.

Original methodology: Reference gene primer amplification in the assay estimated nucleated cell counts. Sequenced by immunoSEQ multiplex PCR; TCRdb stores in-frame clones only, minus some. That table gives V, J and clone size, and the DNA gave D and trimming. In the table there are under 40,000 clones, roughly 90% of which are singletons. CDR1 and CDR2 (germline): SGHRS, YFSETQ. The CDR3 covers 11 residues. With 3 bases removed from V and 3 bases from J, the gap between germline ends came to 3 bases. Sequencing used peripheral blood. This sequence joins TRBV5-1 and TRBJ1-2; D not certain. The TCR sequence derives from a man between 65 and 85 years old with active COVID-19. The CDR3 region has the DNA TGCGCCAGCAGCTCGTACTATGGCTACACCTTC. Amino acid sequence: CASSSYYGYTF. The entire variable domain, with the rest obtained from reference TRBV5-1 and TRBJ1-2, is as follows: KAGVTQTPRYLIKTRGQQVTLSCSPISGHRSVSWYQQTPGQGLQFLFEYFSETQRNKGNFPGRFSGRQFSNSRSEMNVSTLELGDSALYLCASSSYYGYTFGSGTRLTVV.